This section outlines one TCR beta chain sequence together with its context. TCRdb's table, derived via immunoSEQ multiplex PCR, lists solely in-frame clones and lacks some. The table has fewer than 350,000 clones, roughly 79% seen once. Per the germline V gene, CDR1 is GTSNPN and CDR2 is SVGIG (reference sequence). V lost 3 bases, J lost 9 bases, and 10 bases stayed unmatched. The CDR3 runs 13 residues. This record comes from a study of blood T cell repertoires in COVID-19. Study as a whole: Sources were T cells, B-cell-depleted T cells, or PBMCs; the material itself was cDNA or gDNA.

This sequence was found in an older woman with active or convalescent COVID-19. Sequenced input: peripheral blood. This chain links TRBV30 with TRBJ1-1, with TRBD1 matching over 7 bases. CDR3 region: CAWRSPGGRKAFF. CDR3 sequence (DNA): TGTGCCTGGAGATCGCCAGGGGGGAGGAAAGCTTTCTTT.